Each of the 17 T cell receptor beta chains below was sequenced from the same sample in a study of cytomegalovirus exposure and HLA in healthy donors. The PCR was carried out with 60 Vbeta primers and 13 Jbeta primers. Measured with immunoSEQ multiplex PCR; TCRdb has only the in-frame clones, and not every one. The sample holds about 190,000 clones; approximately 80% are singletons and the top ten take 0.6% to 0.7%. The sequencing input was PBMCs. These receptors were taken from a boy aged 5-17 years in good health and CMV-seronegative.

The chain joins TRBV5-6 to TRBJ2-5; TRBD1 matches at 9 bases. Germline V lookup: CDR1 SGHDT, CDR2 YYEEEE. Trimming cost V 0 bases and J 3 bases; bases outside gene matches: 0. The CDR3 totals 14 residues. The DNA of the CDR3 is TGTGCCAGCAGCTTGGGACAGGGGGAAGAGACCCAGTACTTC. Translation: CASSLGQGEETQYF.

J is TRBJ1-1 and V is TRBV7-2; D perhaps matches TRBD1 (6 bases). The germline V gene has CDR1 SGHTA and CDR2 FQGNSA. Trimming cost V 5 bases and J 4 bases, with 20 bases left between them. This CDR3 comprises 16 residues. Here the CDR3 reads CASSLRSSGVGTEAFF. CDR3 nucleotide sequence: TGTGCCAGCAGCCTAAGAAGCTCAGGGGTCGGCACTGAAGCTTTCTTT.

The chain employs TRBV5-4 and TRBJ2-5; D remains ambiguous. Germline CDR1 SGHNT, CDR2 YYREEE (reference sequence). The CDR3 contains 15 residues. V lost 0 bases and J lost 5, with 14 bases in between. Here the CDR3 reads CASSLEPSQAETQYF. CDR3 nucleotide sequence: TGTGCCAGCAGCTTGGAACCCAGTCAGGCCGAGACCCAGTACTTC.

The genes are TRBV6-5 and TRBJ2-7, with 7 bases fitting TRBD1. Losses at the gene ends were 7 bases for V and 3 bases for J; bases not matched to a gene: 6. Germline V gene sequence: CDR1 MNHEY, CDR2 SVGAGI. This CDR3 has 13 residues. CDR3 DNA sequence: TGTGCCAGCACCACGACAGGGCGCTACGAGCAGTACTTC. Amino acids: CASTTTGRYEQYF.

The rearrangement links TRBV9 to TRBJ1-5; D might be TRBD1 (5 bases). Per the germline V gene, CDR1 is SGDLS and CDR2 is YYNGEE. This CDR3 is 13 amino acids long. V lost 2 bases and J 7 bases, leaving 10 bases between the germline ends. DNA of the CDR3: TGTGCCAGCAGCGTCCCGGGGGGACAGCCCCAGCATTTT. Translated: CASSVPGGQPQHF.

The chain combines TRBV12-5 with TRBJ1-1; 7 bases fit TRBD1. V was clipped by 4 bases and J by 1 base; unmatched bases: 6. Germline CDR1 and CDR2: LGHNT and FRNRAP. The CDR3 sequence is 15 residues long. The CDR3 DNA follows: TGTGCTAGTGGTTCCCGGACAGGAGGGAACACTGAAGCTTTCTTT. Translated: CASGSRTGGNTEAFF.

The chain is built from TRBV5-1 and TRBJ2-7; the D gene is possibly TRBD2 (5 bases). CDR1 and CDR2 (germline): SGHRS, YFSETQ. The V gene lost 4 bases and the J gene lost 1 base, with 18 bases spanning the gap. CDR3 length equals 16 residues. Here the CDR3 DNA reads TGCGCCAGCAGCCAAAAAAGCCCGGGAACATCCTACGAGCAGTACTTC. Translating gives CASSQKSPGTSYEQYF. Full variable domain (remainder filled in from reference TRBV5-1 and TRBJ2-7): KAGVTQTPRYLIKTRGQQVTLSCSPISGHRSVSWYQQTPGQGLQFLFEYFSETQRNKGNFPGRFSGRQFSNSRSEMNVSTLELGDSALYLCASSQKSPGTSYEQYFGPGTRLTVT.

The rearrangement uses TRBV5-6 and TRBJ2-2; D gene ambiguous. With 0 bases removed from V and 4 bases from J, the gap between germline ends came to 13 bases. There are 16 residues in the CDR3. Germline CDR1 SGHDT, CDR2 YYEEEE. The CDR3 nucleotides read TGTGCCAGCAGCTTGGGGAGTAGATCGGGCACCGGGGAGCTGTTTTTT. As protein: CASSLGSRSGTGELFF.

The chain uses TRBV4-3 and TRBJ2-5, with D perhaps TRBD1 (6 bases). This CDR3 has 17 residues. The ends were cut back, 0 bases at V and 5 bases at J, with 19 bases in the middle. The germline CDR1 and CDR2 sequences are LGHNA and YSLEER. CDR3 nucleotide sequence: TGCGCCAGCAGCCAAGATGAAGTGGGTCAGGGGCGGGAGACCCAGTACTTC. Its protein product is CASSQDEVGQGRETQYF.

This clone showed up just a few times. J is TRBJ2-7 and V is TRBV19, with 12 bases matching TRBD1. Trimming cost V 4 bases and J 7 bases; bases outside gene matches: 11. Per the germline V gene, CDR1 is LNHDA and CDR2 is SQIVND (reference sequence). This CDR3 has 16 residues. The CDR3 sequence is CASSTLTGQGAREQYF. The CDR3 nucleotides read TGTGCCAGTAGTACACTCACGGGACAGGGGGCTCGGGAGCAGTACTTC.

In the case of this clone: This is likely a read error, given that the CDR3 carries no conserved phenylalanine or tryptophan at its end. This chain joins TRBV11-3 and TRBJ1-1; D not certain. With 2 bases removed from V and 2 bases from J, the gap between germline ends came to 12 bases. This CDR3 has 15 amino acids. Per the germline V gene, CDR1 is SGHNT and CDR2 is YENEEA. Here the CDR3 DNA reads TGTGCCAGCAGCTTACGGAGGGTGAAAAACACTGAAGCTTTCCTT. Its translation: CASSLRRVKNTEAFL.

The gene calls are TRBV9 and TRBJ2-2; no firm D call. V gave up 4 bases and J gave up 4 bases, with 8 bases separating them. The germline CDR1 and CDR2 sequences are SGDLS and YYNGEE. The CDR3 contains 13 residues. CDR3 in DNA: TGTGCCAGCAGCCCAGACTCCACCGGGGAGCTGTTTTTT. Residues: CASSPDSTGELFF.

Note on this clone: At one end, the junction sequence differs from germline, possibly due to a read error. The V and J genes are TRBV6-5 and TRBJ1-5, with 10 bases identical to TRBD1. The CDR3 is 15 residues long. The V gene's germline CDR1 is MNHEY and CDR2 SVGAGI. The CDR3 is CAGSSGQGSNQPQHF. The CDR3 nucleotides are TGTGCCGGCAGTTCGGGACAGGGGAGCAATCAGCCCCAGCATTTT.

The chain has TRBV5-1 and TRBJ2-5; 12 bases are a match to TRBD2. Germline trimming cut 0 bases from V and 1 base from J; bases unmatched to any gene: 4. Germline CDR1 and CDR2: SGHRS and YFSETQ. CDR3 size: 17 residues. The CDR3 protein is CASSLARTSGIQETQYF. CDR3 sequence (DNA): TGCGCCAGCAGCTTGGCCAGGACTAGCGGGATCCAAGAGACCCAGTACTTC.

The genes are TRBV6-6 and TRBJ1-5; 9 nucleotides match TRBD1. CDR3 length: 15 amino acids. V was pared by 2 bases and J by 5 bases, with 4 bases of the junction left unmatched. The germline CDR1 and CDR2 sequences are MNHNY and SVGAGI (reference sequence). CDR3 loop: CASSYPGQGDQPQHF. The CDR3 nucleotides read TGTGCCAGCAGTTACCCGGGACAGGGTGATCAGCCCCAGCATTTT.

The CDR3 reads CASSEGPGDLYGYTF. The CDR3 DNA reads as TGTGCCAGCAGTGAAGGTCCAGGGGACCTCTATGGCTACACCTTC. The chain links TRBV6-1 to TRBJ1-2; D is possibly TRBD1 (6 bases). The CDR3 extends over 15 amino acids. V was trimmed by 1 base and J by 4 bases, leaving 13 bases between them. Germline V gene lookup returns CDR1 MNHNS and CDR2 SASEGT.

The table lists this clone with a few counts. V usage is TRBV5-1 and J usage is TRBJ2-1, with D maybe TRBD1 (6 bases). Trimming took off 0 bases at V and 4 bases at J, with 17 bases between the two ends. Germline V gene data show CDR1 as SGHRS and CDR2 as YFSETQ. The length of the CDR3 is 17 residues. The chain's CDR3 is CASSLEGTGQVYNEQFF. DNA for the CDR3: TGCGCCAGCAGCTTGGAAGGGACGGGACAAGTATACAATGAGCAGTTCTTC.